These T cell receptor beta chains were read from a single sample in a study of blood T cell repertoires in COVID-19. The table came from immunoSEQ multiplex PCR; TCRdb's copy has only in-frame clones and leaves some out. The table records about 160,000 clones, 70% to 90% of them present only once. The sequencing input was PBMCs or T cells enriched from blood (not recorded which). The receptors originated from a woman aged 45 to 65 who had recovered from COVID-19. CDR3s include the opening cysteine and the closing phenylalanine or tryptophan. A D gene is named only where the DNA matches it firmly. Expanded clones get a size class; other rows say once, few or many, or leave the size out.

TRBV7-9	-	-	TRBJ2-2	TGTGCCAGCAGAAAAGCGACCTACACCGGGGAGCTGTTTTTT	CASRKATYTGELFF
TRBV6-4	-	once	TRBJ1-3	TGTGCCAGCAGTGACAAACTCCCTCCGAGCTCTGGAAACACCATATATTTT	CASSDKLPPSSGNTIYF
TRBV4-3	-	few	TRBJ1-2	TGCGCCAGCAGCCAGTCAGGGGTGGCTGGCTACACCTTC	CASSQSGVAGYTF
TRBV24-1	TRBD1	-	TRBJ1-3	TGTGCCACCAGTGACCACGGGACAGGGAAAGGAAACACCATATATTTT	CATSDHGTGKGNTIYF
TRBV30	TRBD1	-	TRBJ1-3	TGTGCCTGGAACAGGGGAAACAGAAACACCATATATTTT	CAWNRGNRNTIYF
TRBV12-5	TRBD1	-	TRBJ2-3	TGTGCTAGTGGTTTTGGGACAGAAAAAACAGATACGCAGTATTTT	CASGFGTEKTDTQYF
TRBV19	TRBD2	once	TRBJ2-7	TGTGCCAGTAGTACACGACTAGCGGGGGGGCTCAACGAGCAGTACTTC	CASSTRLAGGLNEQYF
TRBV11-2	TRBD2	-	TRBJ2-7	TGTGCCAGCAGCTCGAGCGGGGGGCCATCCGAGCAGTACTTC	CASSSSGGPSEQYF
TRBV2	TRBD1	-	TRBJ2-7	TGTGCCAGCAGTGGGGACAGGGTCCCCTTAGAGCAGTACTTC	CASSGDRVPLEQYF
TRBV18	-	-	TRBJ1-4	TGTGCCAGCTCCCCTAGGTTGAATGAAAAACTGTTTTTT	CASSPRLNEKLFF
TRBV5-6	-	-	TRBJ1-2	TGTGCCAGCAGCTTGAGCGACAGGCAGTGGGGCTACACCTTC	CASSLSDRQWGYTF
TRBV9	-	-	TRBJ2-7	TGTGCCAGCAGCGTAGAAGCAGGGGGGTCCTACGAGCAGTACTTC	CASSVEAGGSYEQYF
TRBV6-1	-	-	TRBJ1-5	TGTGCCAGCAGTGGAAGCGGGACACCTAGCAATCAGCCCCAGCATTTT	CASSGSGTPSNQPQHF
TRBV2	TRBD1	-	TRBJ2-2	TGTGCCAGCAGGGGGGACAGATCTTCTCCAAACACCGGGGAGCTGTTTTTT	CASRGDRSSPNTGELFF
TRBV7-9	TRBD1	-	TRBJ1-1	TGTGCCAGCAGCTTTCGACAGGGGGCGCCCACTGAAGCTTTCTTT	CASSFRQGAPTEAFF
TRBV5-1	TRBD1	-	TRBJ1-1	TGCGCCAGCAGCTTGGGAACAGGGGACACTGAAGCTTTCTTT	CASSLGTGDTEAFF
TRBV24-1	-	-	TRBJ2-3	TGTGCCACCAGTGATTTAACTAGCAGCACAGATACGCAGTATTTT	CATSDLTSSTDTQYF
TRBV5-1	-	-	TRBJ2-1	TGCGCCAGCAGGCCCGACTTGAGCTCCTACAATGAGCAGTTCTTC	CASRPDLSSYNEQFF
TRBV29-1	-	-	TRBJ2-3	TGCAGCGTTCGTGTAGTAGATACGCAGTATTTT	CSVRVVDTQYF
TRBV11-2	TRBD1	once	TRBJ1-1	TGTGCCAGCAGCTCGAATAGGCGCTCGTGGACAGGGGGCACTGAAGCTTTCTTT	CASSSNRRSWTGGTEAFF
TRBV7-3	-	-	TRBJ1-2	TGTGCCAGCAGCGCACAGGGAGCTAACTATGGCTACACCTTC	CASSAQGANYGYTF
TRBV2	-	-	TRBJ1-2	TGTGCCAGCAGTGAAGAAACGGACTATGGCTACACCTTC	CASSEETDYGYTF
TRBV12-3/TRBV12-4	-	-	TRBJ1-1	TGTGCCTCTGGGAGGGGAGTAGCTGAAGCTTTCTTT	CASGRGVAEAFF
TRBV4-1	-	once	TRBJ2-7	TGCGCCAGCAGCCAAGAGGGGGGGGCCCCGTCCTACGAGCAGTACTTC	CASSQEGGAPSYEQYF
TRBV27	TRBD2	-	TRBJ2-7	TGTGCCAGCAGTCCCTTTACTAGCGGCTCCTACGAGCAGTACTTC	CASSPFTSGSYEQYF
TRBV3-1/TRBV3-2	TRBD2	-	TRBJ2-7	TGTGCCAGCAGCCAAGAGCTACAGCTCCGAGGGAGGGACGAGCAGTACTTC	CASSQELQLRGRDEQYF
TRBV18	-	-	TRBJ1-2	TGTGCCAGCTCACCCAATGCGGGTGGCTACACCTTC	CASSPNAGGYTF
TRBV19	TRBD1	-	TRBJ1-2	TGTGCCAGTAGGAAACAGGGGGCCTATGGCTACACCTTC	CASRKQGAYGYTF
TRBV3-1/TRBV3-2	-	-	TRBJ2-3	TGTGCCAGCAGCCAAAACGGGGAGAGCACAGATACGCAGTATTTT	CASSQNGESTDTQYF
TRBV6-5	-	-	TRBJ2-1	TGTGCCAGCATCGCCACGAGAGGAAAGTACAATGAGCAGTTCTTC	CASIATRGKYNEQFF
TRBV2	-	few	TRBJ2-7	TGTGCCAGCAGGGATACCGGGACTGTCTACGAGCAGTACTTC	CASRDTGTVYEQYF
TRBV9	-	-	TRBJ2-5	TGTGCCAGCAGCGTAGATGAGGGGGTCGGAGAGACCCAGTACTTC	CASSVDEGVGETQYF
TRBV9	-	-	TRBJ2-7	TGTGCCAGCAGCGGTCAGTCGAGGGCGCGATCCTACGAGCAGTACTTC	CASSGQSRARSYEQYF
TRBV5-1	-	once	TRBJ2-7	TGCGCCAGCAGCTTGGGCAGCTCCTACGAGCAGTACTTC	CASSLGSSYEQYF
TRBV30	TRBD1	-	TRBJ1-2	TGTGCCTGGCGGGACAGGGTTCGGACTAACTATGGCTACACCTTC	CAWRDRVRTNYGYTF
TRBV7-2	-	-	TRBJ1-4	TGTGCCAGCAGCTTTTCAGGGCCCAATGAAAAACTGTTTTTT	CASSFSGPNEKLFF
TRBV27	-	-	TRBJ2-7	TGTGCCAGCAGTGCACAGGGTTACGAGCAGTACTTC	CASSAQGYEQYF
TRBV6-5	TRBD1	-	TRBJ1-2	TGTGCCAGCAGTTACAGGACAGGGATCCTCTATGGCTACACCTTC	CASSYRTGILYGYTF
TRBV5-8	-	-	TRBJ1-2	TGTGCCAGCAGGGGGCTCAGGGCCGGATCAACTAACTATGGCTACACCTTC	CASRGLRAGSTNYGYTF
TRBV5-8	-	-	TRBJ1-1	TGTGCCAGCCTTTATTTATCGGGGGGTACCACTGAAGCTTTCTTT	CASLYLSGGTTEAFF
TRBV7-2	TRBD2	-	TRBJ2-4	TGTGCCAGCAGCTTAGAGGGGCGGGGGGGCACCTCCAAAAACATTCAGTACTTC	CASSLEGRGGTSKNIQYF
TRBV7-2	TRBD2	-	TRBJ2-1	TGTGCCAGCAGCGTCCAGACTAGCGGGGGGGCTAATGAGCAGTTCTTC	CASSVQTSGGANEQFF
TRBV29-1	-	-	TRBJ2-7	TGCAGCGTTGCCTCGGGGTTGAGCGAGCAGTACTTC	CSVASGLSEQYF
TRBV18	-	-	TRBJ1-1	TGTGCCAGCTCACCACAACGGGCGGGGGTGGGCGACACTGAAGCTTTCTTT	CASSPQRAGVGDTEAFF
TRBV7-2	-	-	TRBJ1-6	TGTGCCAGCGAGGGGGGGTCCTATAATTCACCCCTCCACTTT	CASEGGSYNSPLHF
TRBV4-3	TRBD1	-	TRBJ1-1	TGCGCCAGCAGCCAACTCCGGACAGGGGTGACTGAAGCTTTCTTT	CASSQLRTGVTEAFF